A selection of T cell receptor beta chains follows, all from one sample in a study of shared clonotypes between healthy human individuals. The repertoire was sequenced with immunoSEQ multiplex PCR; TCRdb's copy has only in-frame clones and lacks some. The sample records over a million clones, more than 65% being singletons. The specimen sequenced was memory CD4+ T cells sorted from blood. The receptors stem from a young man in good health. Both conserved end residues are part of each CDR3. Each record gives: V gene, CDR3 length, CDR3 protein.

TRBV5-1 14 CASSLGGKPYEQYF
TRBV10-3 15 CAISERGLVNTEAFF
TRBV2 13 CASMGTAEGPLHF
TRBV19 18 CASSIRGRGRLNTGELFF
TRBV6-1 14 CASLEGLAANEQFF
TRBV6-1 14 CASSGGVYTDTQYF
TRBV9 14 CASSVLAGLDTQYF
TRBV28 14 CATSRGDSNQPQHF
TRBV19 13 CASSTDRDKGYTF
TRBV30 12 CACGRSNYGYTF
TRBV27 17 CASSPISETGTLGTQYF
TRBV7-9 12 CASSFLNTEAFF
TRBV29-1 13 CSFGTESYNEQFF
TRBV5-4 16 CASSLARDRGLNIQYF
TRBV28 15 CASSPQQLPPHEQYF
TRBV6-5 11 CASSNGAEQFF
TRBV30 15 CAWTPNSPYNYGYTF
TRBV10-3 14 CAISEYGGPYGYTF
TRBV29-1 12 CSVGEPIGGYTF
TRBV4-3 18 CASSQGPSGSTNTGELFF
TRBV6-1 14 CASSEAPGVYEQYF
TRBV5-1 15 CASSLGGTYTGELFF
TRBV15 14 CATSRDRAERELFF
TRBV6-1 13 CATNPEGNSPLHF
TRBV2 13 CANRQGWDTEAFF
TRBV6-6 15 CASSYRNPNTGELFF
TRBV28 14 CASSLSGRSGELFF
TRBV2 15 CASRSGSSYNSPLHF
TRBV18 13 CASSPDRDYGYTF
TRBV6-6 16 CASRREGHQNTGELFF
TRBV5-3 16 CARSRMDRGLNYEQYF
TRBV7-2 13 CASSLSGGTEAFF
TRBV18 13 CASSPTNGDTQYF
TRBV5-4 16 CASSVPTGGAGTEAFF
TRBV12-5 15 CASSPERGNYNEQFF
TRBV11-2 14 CASSWAATNEKLFF
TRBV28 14 CASTLQLANSPLHF
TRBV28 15 CASSLRQGGNEKLFF
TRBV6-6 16 CASSPGVRQVNQPQHF
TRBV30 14 CAWNAGVGTGELFF
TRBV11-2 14 CASSFPWNQNIQYF
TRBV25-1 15 CASSVGFGYYNEQFF
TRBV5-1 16 CASRRLTGGLNTEAFF
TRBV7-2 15 CASSLRLAGVNEQYF
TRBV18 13 CASSPGRSYGYTF
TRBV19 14 CASSITSRDYEQYF
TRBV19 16 CASSVGASPHGYEQYF
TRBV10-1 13 CASSENLNTEAFF
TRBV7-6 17 CASSFPSGGKQEETQYF
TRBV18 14 CATTRGGAIYEQYF
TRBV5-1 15 CASSPRQGLSYGYTF
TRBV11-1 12 CASSRPLETQYF